Below, one T cell receptor beta chain is given with its context. This specimen belongs to a study of blood T cell repertoires in COVID-19. Background on the study: Sources were T cells, B-cell-depleted T cells, or PBMCs; the material itself was cDNA or gDNA.

TCRdb's table, derived via immunoSEQ multiplex PCR, lists solely in-frame clones and lacks some. The sample holds roughly 430,000 clones, 70% to 90% seen once. The CDR3 sequence is 15 residues long. Input material: PBMCs or T cells enriched from blood (not recorded which). The TCR originated in a middle-aged woman with acute COVID-19. This rearrangement joins TRBV1 to TRBJ1-2; no check of the table's D call, TRBD1, against the DNA was made. TRBV1 is a pseudogene. In DNA, the CDR3 is TGCACCAGCAGCCAAGATACGGGACAGAGATATGGCTACACCTTC. Protein sequence: CTSSQDTGQRYGYTF.